The rows below give T cell receptor beta chains drawn from one sample of a study of blood T cells in healthy people across ages. TCRdb reprocessed the 5' RACE reads with MiXCR, giving one entry per CDR3 protein. The sample gives roughly 570,000 distinct CDR3 sequences, about 26% of which show up once; around 20% is in the top ten. The source material was blood. These receptors were taken from a woman in her 70s in good health. The CDR3 runs from the conserved cysteine through the conserved F or W. D genes are given only for firm matches. Not all rows give a size; the values are once, few, many and, for expanded clones, a class.

j_gene | v_gene | abundance | d_gene | CDR3aa | CDR3nt
TRBJ2-5 | TRBV7-9 | - | - | CASSLEGMGSETQYF | TGTGCCAGCAGCTTGGAGGGGATGGGGTCGGAGACCCAGTACTTC
TRBJ1-5 | TRBV5-8 | many | - | CASSPGHQPQHF | TGTGCCAGCAGCCCGGGGCATCAGCCCCAGCATTTT
TRBJ2-1 | TRBV7-2 | - | - | CASSLTGRSLNEQFF | TGTGCCAGCAGCTTAACAGGGCGGAGCCTCAATGAGCAGTTCTTC
TRBJ1-2 | TRBV29-1 | - | - | CSVEEPQGSGYTF | TGCAGCGTTGAGGAGCCACAGGGTAGTGGCTACACCTTC
TRBJ2-3 | TRBV19 | - | - | CASSIPPRGLTDTQYF | TGTGCCAGTAGTATCCCACCGCGGGGCCTCACAGATACGCAGTATTTT
TRBJ1-2 | TRBV20-1 | - | TRBD1 | CSARKGTGGHGYTF | TGCAGTGCTAGGAAGGGGACAGGGGGACATGGCTACACCTTC
TRBJ2-5 | TRBV7-9 | few | - | CATAYREETQYF | TGTGCCACCGCCTACAGGGAAGAGACCCAGTACTTC
TRBJ1-3 | TRBV7-2 | few | - | CASSFGISGNTIYF | TGTGCCAGCAGCTTCGGTATCTCTGGAAACACCATATATTTT
TRBJ1-2 | TRBV30 | - | - | CAWSPGYGYTF | TGTGCCTGGAGCCCAGGCTATGGCTACACCTTC
TRBJ2-7 | TRBV6-2/TRBV6-3 | - | TRBD1 | CASRRPGTASYEQYF | TGTGCCAGCAGGCGCCCCGGGACAGCCTCCTACGAGCAGTACTTC
TRBJ2-5 | TRBV20-1 | - | - | CSARGLRGRETQYF | TGCAGTGCTAGAGGTCTCAGGGGAAGGGAGACCCAGTACTTC
TRBJ2-7 | TRBV4-3 | - | - | CASSQDDRGIPGYEQYF | TGCGCCAGCAGCCAAGATGACCGGGGGATCCCGGGCTACGAGCAGTACTTC
TRBJ2-7 | TRBV7-2 | many | - | CASSSMAGAYEQYF | TGTGCCAGCAGCTCCATGGCTGGGGCCTACGAGCAGTACTTC
TRBJ1-1 | TRBV20-1 | - | - | CSAVPGAYTEAFF | TGCAGTGCCGTCCCCGGGGCTTACACTGAAGCTTTCTTT
TRBJ2-7 | TRBV7-2 | few | - | CASSMTATTYEQYF | TGTGCCAGCAGCATGACAGCTACGACCTACGAGCAGTACTTC
TRBJ1-1 | TRBV6-2/TRBV6-3 | - | - | CATGDRNTEAFF | TGTGCCACCGGCGACAGGAACACTGAAGCTTTCTTT
TRBJ2-2 | TRBV5-1 | few | - | CASSSVGPPDTGELFF | TGCGCCAGCAGCAGCGTCGGCCCGCCGGATACCGGGGAGCTGTTTTTT
TRBJ2-3 | TRBV7-9 | - | - | CASSGVTASSTDTQYF | TGTGCCAGCAGCGGCGTGACAGCGTCTAGCACAGATACGCAGTATTTT
TRBJ2-5 | TRBV24-1 | few | - | CATGDPSTLQETQYF | TGTGCCACCGGTGACCCAAGCACCTTACAAGAGACCCAGTACTTC
TRBJ1-4 | TRBV3-1 | many | TRBD1 | CASSLTPGTGTNEKLFF | TGTGCCAGCAGCCTGACTCCCGGGACAGGGACTAATGAAAAACTGTTTTTT
TRBJ2-4 | TRBV19 | - | - | CASSIRAKNIQYF | TGTGCCAGTAGTATCAGGGCCAAAAACATTCAGTACTTC
TRBJ2-7 | TRBV27 | - | TRBD2 | CASEGLAGPLASYEQYF | TGTGCCAGCGAGGGACTAGCGGGGCCACTCGCTTCCTACGAGCAGTACTTC
TRBJ2-2 | TRBV2 | - | - | CASSEVGGPNTGELFF | TGTGCCAGCAGTGAAGTTGGGGGTCCGAACACCGGGGAGCTGTTTTTT
TRBJ2-5 | TRBV3-1 | - | TRBD1 | CASRTSGTGDLARDF | TGTGCCAGCAGGACTTCCGGGACAGGGGATTTGGCCAGGGACTTC
TRBJ2-7 | TRBV24-1 | - | TRBD1 | CATSGPGTGGYEQYF | TGTGCCACCAGTGGGCCCGGGACAGGGGGATACGAGCAGTACTTC
TRBJ1-5 | TRBV20-1 | - | - | CSAPPPGGQPQHF | TGCAGTGCTCCCCCCCCCGGGGGTCAGCCCCAGCATTTT
TRBJ1-1 | TRBV6-5 | few | - | CAIGGGAEENTEAFF | TGTGCCATCGGGGGTGGGGCGGAGGAGAACACTGAAGCTTTCTTT
TRBJ2-3 | TRBV20-1 | few | TRBD2 | CSAPLLAGSTDTQYF | TGCAGTGCTCCCCTACTAGCGGGGAGCACAGATACGCAGTATTTT
TRBJ2-5 | TRBV7-2 | - | - | CASSLQGFAQYF | TGTGCCAGCAGCCTACAGGGATTCGCCCAGTACTTC
TRBJ1-2 | TRBV12-3/TRBV12-4 | few | - | CASTVTGGRGYTF | TGTGCCAGCACAGTGACGGGGGGACGTGGCTACACCTTC
TRBJ2-2 | TRBV20-1 | - | - | CSASAAPGPGGGTGELFF | TGCAGTGCTAGCGCGGCCCCCGGACCAGGGGGGGGCACCGGGGAGCTGTTTTTT
TRBJ2-2 | TRBV12-3/TRBV12-4 | few | TRBD1 | CATGQGRNTGELFF | TGTGCCACCGGACAGGGGCGGAACACCGGGGAGCTGTTTTTT
TRBJ1-2 | TRBV9 | many | TRBD1 | CASNRPQGQGNYGYTF | TGTGCCAGCAACCGACCCCAGGGACAGGGAAACTATGGCTACACCTTC
TRBJ2-3 | TRBV7-7 | - | - | CASSLSGVGTDTQYF | TGTGCTAGCAGCTTATCAGGGGTTGGCACAGATACGCAGTATTTT
TRBJ2-3 | TRBV5-6 | - | - | CASSVGRGTDTQYF | TGTGCCAGCAGCGTGGGACGTGGCACAGATACGCAGTATTTT
TRBJ1-4 | TRBV29-1 | - | TRBD1 | CSAAGTGGANEKLFF | TGCAGCGCTGCCGGGACAGGGGGAGCGAATGAAAAACTGTTTTTT
TRBJ1-1 | TRBV7-2 | few | - | CASSLAGLTVNTEAFF | TGTGCCAGCAGCTTAGCGGGTCTAACCGTCAACACTGAAGCTTTCTTT
TRBJ1-1 | TRBV7-8 | few | TRBD1 | CASSFTGVPEAFF | TGTGCCAGCAGCTTCACAGGGGTCCCTGAAGCTTTCTTT
TRBJ2-7 | TRBV21-1 | few | - | CARRYREHYEQYF | TGTGCCAGGCGTTACAGGGAACACTACGAGCAGTACTTC
TRBJ2-5 | TRBV4-2 | - | - | CASSQDQTRQETQYF | TGTGCCAGCAGCCAAGACCAGACTAGGCAAGAGACCCAGTACTTC
TRBJ2-1 | TRBV7-2 | - | - | CASSRTGLGRYNEQFF | TGTGCCAGCAGCCGAACCGGCCTTGGGCGATACAATGAGCAGTTCTTC